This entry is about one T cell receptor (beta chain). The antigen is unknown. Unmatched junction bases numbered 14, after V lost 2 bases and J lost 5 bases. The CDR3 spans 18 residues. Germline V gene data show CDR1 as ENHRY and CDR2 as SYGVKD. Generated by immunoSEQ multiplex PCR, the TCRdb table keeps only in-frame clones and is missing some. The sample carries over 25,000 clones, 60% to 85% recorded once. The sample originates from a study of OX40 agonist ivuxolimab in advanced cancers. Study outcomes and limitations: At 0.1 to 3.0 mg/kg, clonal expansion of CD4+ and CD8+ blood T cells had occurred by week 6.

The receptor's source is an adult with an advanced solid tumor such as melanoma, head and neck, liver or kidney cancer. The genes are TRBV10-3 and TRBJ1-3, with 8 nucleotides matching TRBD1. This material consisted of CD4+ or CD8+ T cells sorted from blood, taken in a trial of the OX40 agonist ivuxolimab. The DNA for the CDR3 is TGTGCCATCAGTGAGGGTATATCTGGACAGGGACCAAGAAACACCATATATTTT. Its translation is CAISEGISGQGPRNTIYF.